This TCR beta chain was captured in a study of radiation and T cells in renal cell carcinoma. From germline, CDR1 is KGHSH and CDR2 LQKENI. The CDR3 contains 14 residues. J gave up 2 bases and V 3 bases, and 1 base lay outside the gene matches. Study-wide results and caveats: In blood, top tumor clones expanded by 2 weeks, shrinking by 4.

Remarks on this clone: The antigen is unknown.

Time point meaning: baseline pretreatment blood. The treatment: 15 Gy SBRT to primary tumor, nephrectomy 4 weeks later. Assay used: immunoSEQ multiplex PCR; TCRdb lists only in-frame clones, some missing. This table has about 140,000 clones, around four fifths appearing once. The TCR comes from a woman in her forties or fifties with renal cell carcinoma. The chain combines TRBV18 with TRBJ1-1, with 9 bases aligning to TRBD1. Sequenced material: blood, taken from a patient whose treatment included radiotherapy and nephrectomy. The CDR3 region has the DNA TGTGCCAGCTCACCCACAGGGGGCAACACTGAAGCTTTCTTT. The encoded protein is CASSPTGGNTEAFF.